This passage covers 2 T cell receptor beta chains from one sample sequenced in a study of CD8+CD57+ T cells in acquired aplastic anemia. Genomic DNA constituted the template upon which TCR beta VDJ and CDR3 profiling was performed. TCRdb used MiXCR to reprocess the reads, holding one entry per CDR3 protein. This sample yields about 270,000 distinct CDR3 sequences, of which around 60% are seen a single time; roughly 8% belongs to the top ten. Sample: sorted CD4+, CD8+, or CD8+CD57+ T cells (not recorded which) from PBMCs. Receptors were obtained from a human donor with severe aplastic anemia or a healthy control (not recorded which).

The rearrangement links TRBV20-1 to TRBJ2-1; D is ambiguous. Germline CDR1 is DFQATT and CDR2 is SNEGSKA (reference sequence). The germline V and J ends were trimmed by 0 bases and 8 bases, with 11 bases remaining between them. This CDR3 is 13 amino acids long. CDR3 amino acids: CSARDSNDYEQFF. The CDR3, as DNA: TGCAGTGCTAGAGATTCAAATGATTATGAGCAGTTCTTC.

The chain employs TRBV24-1 and TRBJ2-5; the match to TRBD1 covers 7 bases. The CDR3 has 15 amino acids. From germline, CDR1 is KGHDR and CDR2 SFDVKD. V trimming: 2 bases; J trimming: 0 bases; junction bases outside the gene matches: 2. The CDR3 nucleotides are TGTGCCACCAGTGATTGGGACAGCAACCAAGAGACCCAGTACTTC. Translated, it gives CATSDWDSNQETQYF.